The rows below give T cell receptor beta chains drawn from one sample of a study of cytomegalovirus exposure and HLA in healthy donors. The assay was immunoSEQ multiplex PCR, and TCRdb's table has in-frame clones only and misses some. The sample has about 110,000 clones; 65% to 80% are singletons. Sequencing used PBMCs. Receptors originate from a male donor in good health and CMV-seronegative. The CDR3 runs from the conserved cysteine through the conserved F or W. D genes are given only for firm matches. Clone sizes are given selectively: once, few, many, or a class where the clone is expanded.

v_call: TRBV18
d_call: -
j_call: TRBJ2-5
clone_size: -
cdr3_nt: TGTGCCAGCTCACCACCGTTAGTCCGGGGTTTGAAGACCCAGTACTTC
cdr3_aa: CASSPPLVRGLKTQYF

v_call: TRBV11-3
d_call: TRBD2
j_call: TRBJ2-5
clone_size: -
cdr3_nt: TGTGCCAGCAGCCAGGATAGCGGGAGTTCCGAGACCCAGTACTTC
cdr3_aa: CASSQDSGSSETQYF

v_call: TRBV5-1
d_call: TRBD1
j_call: TRBJ1-1
clone_size: few
cdr3_nt: TGCGCCAGCAGCTTGGAGACAGGGCAGGGTACTGAAGCTTTCTTT
cdr3_aa: CASSLETGQGTEAFF

v_call: TRBV7-9
d_call: -
j_call: TRBJ2-5
clone_size: -
cdr3_nt: TGTGCCAGCCGTCGGGGGACCCAAGAGACCCAGTACTTC
cdr3_aa: CASRRGTQETQYF

v_call: TRBV16
d_call: -
j_call: TRBJ1-1
clone_size: -
cdr3_nt: TGTGCCAGCAGCCCAGGAATGAACACTGAAGCTTTCTTT
cdr3_aa: CASSPGMNTEAFF

v_call: TRBV19
d_call: TRBD2
j_call: TRBJ2-3
clone_size: -
cdr3_nt: TGTGCCAGTAGTCTCAACCCGGGACTAGCGTCAGATACGCAGTATTTT
cdr3_aa: CASSLNPGLASDTQYF

v_call: TRBV4-3
d_call: TRBD1
j_call: TRBJ2-3
clone_size: -
cdr3_nt: TGCGCCAGCAGCCTCAACCCGGGACAGGCAGATACGCAGTATTTT
cdr3_aa: CASSLNPGQADTQYF

v_call: TRBV7-2
d_call: -
j_call: TRBJ2-5
clone_size: once
cdr3_nt: TGTGCCAGCAGTCGAGCGCCATCGGAGACCCAGTACTTC
cdr3_aa: CASSRAPSETQYF

v_call: TRBV28
d_call: -
j_call: TRBJ1-1
clone_size: -
cdr3_nt: TGTGCCAGCAGTTTTAGGGGGTTGAACACTGAAGCTTTCTTT
cdr3_aa: CASSFRGLNTEAFF

v_call: TRBV7-6
d_call: -
j_call: TRBJ1-1
clone_size: few
cdr3_nt: TGTGCCAGCAGCGCTACCTCCTCCACTGAAGCTTTCTTT
cdr3_aa: CASSATSSTEAFF

v_call: TRBV5-1
d_call: TRBD2
j_call: TRBJ2-7
clone_size: -
cdr3_nt: TGCGCCAGCAAACTAGCGGGAGGCGCCTACGAGCAGTACTTC
cdr3_aa: CASKLAGGAYEQYF

v_call: TRBV29-1
d_call: TRBD2
j_call: TRBJ2-1
clone_size: once
cdr3_nt: TGCAGCGTTGATCGTAGCGGGATCGGAGATGAGCAGTTCTTC
cdr3_aa: CSVDRSGIGDEQFF

v_call: TRBV27
d_call: -
j_call: TRBJ1-2
clone_size: once
cdr3_nt: TGTGCCAGCAGTTTACGCCAGGGGTCTGGCTATGGCTACACCTTC
cdr3_aa: CASSLRQGSGYGYTF

v_call: TRBV28
d_call: TRBD2
j_call: TRBJ2-1
clone_size: -
cdr3_nt: TGTGCCAGCAGTCGGACTAGCGCGAACAATGAGCAGTTCTTC
cdr3_aa: CASSRTSANNEQFF

v_call: TRBV5-1
d_call: TRBD1
j_call: TRBJ1-1
clone_size: few
cdr3_nt: TGCGCCAGCAGCCGCAATCAGGGGGACACTGAAGCTTTCTTT
cdr3_aa: CASSRNQGDTEAFF

v_call: TRBV19
d_call: -
j_call: TRBJ2-7
clone_size: -
cdr3_nt: TGTGCCAGTAGTCCAGGAGGGCCCTCCTACGAGCAGTACTTC
cdr3_aa: CASSPGGPSYEQYF

v_call: TRBV21-1
d_call: -
j_call: TRBJ2-2
clone_size: -
cdr3_nt: TGTGCCAGCAGCCTAGGGGTGGGCACAAACACCGGGGAGCTGTTTTTT
cdr3_aa: CASSLGVGTNTGELFF

v_call: TRBV11-1
d_call: -
j_call: TRBJ2-6
clone_size: -
cdr3_nt: TGTGCCAGCAGCGTTAGACAGGGAGGCGTCCTGACTTTC
cdr3_aa: CASSVRQGGVLTF

v_call: TRBV14
d_call: -
j_call: TRBJ2-7
clone_size: -
cdr3_nt: TGTGCCAGCAGCGGGGGAGGCCGCGAGCAGTACTTC
cdr3_aa: CASSGGGREQYF

v_call: TRBV5-8
d_call: -
j_call: TRBJ2-4
clone_size: -
cdr3_nt: TGTGCCAGCAGCTTAAGGACAGAAAACATTCAGTACTTC
cdr3_aa: CASSLRTENIQYF

v_call: TRBV9
d_call: TRBD2
j_call: TRBJ2-2
clone_size: -
cdr3_nt: TGTGCCAGCAGCGCGGGGGGGAGGGTAAACGCCGGGGAGCTGTTTTTT
cdr3_aa: CASSAGGRVNAGELFF

v_call: TRBV7-8
d_call: TRBD1
j_call: TRBJ1-1
clone_size: -
cdr3_nt: TGTGCCAGCAGCTTAGCAGGGGGCAGGGATGAAGCTTTCTTT
cdr3_aa: CASSLAGGRDEAFF

v_call: TRBV18
d_call: -
j_call: TRBJ1-1
clone_size: -
cdr3_nt: TGTGCCAGCTCCCCCGGGATCGGGGAAGACACTGAAGCTTTCTTT
cdr3_aa: CASSPGIGEDTEAFF

v_call: TRBV6-1
d_call: TRBD2
j_call: TRBJ2-1
clone_size: medium-sized
cdr3_nt: TGTGCCAGCAGTACCGGGACTACAACTAATGAGCAGTTCTTC
cdr3_aa: CASSTGTTTNEQFF

v_call: TRBV4-3
d_call: TRBD1
j_call: TRBJ2-6
clone_size: -
cdr3_nt: TGCGCCAGCAGCCAATCACAGGGGGCTGGGGCCAACGTCCTGACTTTC
cdr3_aa: CASSQSQGAGANVLTF

v_call: TRBV9
d_call: TRBD2
j_call: TRBJ2-2
clone_size: -
cdr3_nt: TGTGCCAGCAGCGTACGCGCGGGAGCGGGGGCCGGGGAGCTGTTTTTT
cdr3_aa: CASSVRAGAGAGELFF

v_call: TRBV19
d_call: TRBD2
j_call: TRBJ2-7
clone_size: -
cdr3_nt: TGTGCCAGTAGTATGGGAGGGCACGAGCAGTACTTC
cdr3_aa: CASSMGGHEQYF

v_call: TRBV13
d_call: TRBD1
j_call: TRBJ2-7
clone_size: -
cdr3_nt: TGTGCCAGCAGCTTCCGACTGGGGGACAGGGGGCACGACGAGCAGTACTTC
cdr3_aa: CASSFRLGDRGHDEQYF

v_call: TRBV7-9
d_call: -
j_call: TRBJ1-2
clone_size: -
cdr3_nt: TGTGCCAGCAGCCTAGCGGCGGGGGCCTTCTATGGCTACACCTTC
cdr3_aa: CASSLAAGAFYGYTF

v_call: TRBV7-8
d_call: -
j_call: TRBJ2-3
clone_size: -
cdr3_nt: TGTGCCAGCAGCTTAGTCAGAACAGCCTCTAGCACAGATACGCAGTATTTT
cdr3_aa: CASSLVRTASSTDTQYF

v_call: TRBV4-3
d_call: TRBD1
j_call: TRBJ2-7
clone_size: -
cdr3_nt: TGCGCCAGCAGCCAAGAAGCGGACAGGGGCTACGAGCAGTACTTC
cdr3_aa: CASSQEADRGYEQYF

v_call: TRBV7-8
d_call: -
j_call: TRBJ2-7
clone_size: -
cdr3_nt: TGTGCCAGCAGCTTAGCAGGGGACTACGAGCAGTACTTC
cdr3_aa: CASSLAGDYEQYF

v_call: TRBV15
d_call: TRBD1
j_call: TRBJ2-3
clone_size: -
cdr3_nt: TGTGCCACCAGCAGAGGACAGGGAGCAGATACGCAGTATTTT
cdr3_aa: CATSRGQGADTQYF

v_call: TRBV19
d_call: TRBD2
j_call: TRBJ2-7
clone_size: -
cdr3_nt: TGTGCCAGTACTATTGGGACTAGCGGACTCTACGAGCAGTACTTC
cdr3_aa: CASTIGTSGLYEQYF

v_call: TRBV28
d_call: -
j_call: TRBJ2-2
clone_size: -
cdr3_nt: TGTGCCAGCAGTTTTCGGGGGAGTATTGCCGGGGAGCTGTTTTTT
cdr3_aa: CASSFRGSIAGELFF

v_call: TRBV7-2
d_call: TRBD1
j_call: TRBJ2-7
clone_size: -
cdr3_nt: TGTGCCAGCAGCTCAGGGACAGGGGCCGCCTACGAGCAGTACTTC
cdr3_aa: CASSSGTGAAYEQYF

v_call: TRBV4-3
d_call: -
j_call: TRBJ1-1
clone_size: few
cdr3_nt: TGCGCCAGCAGCCAGATAGGGGTGACTGAAGCTTTCTTT
cdr3_aa: CASSQIGVTEAFF

v_call: TRBV2
d_call: TRBD1
j_call: TRBJ1-6
clone_size: few
cdr3_nt: TGTGCCAGCAGCGGACAGGATAATTCACCCCTCCACTTT
cdr3_aa: CASSGQDNSPLHF

v_call: TRBV5-8
d_call: -
j_call: TRBJ1-5
clone_size: -
cdr3_nt: TGTGCCAGCAGCCGGACAAGCTCCTATAGCAATCAGCCCCAGCATTTT
cdr3_aa: CASSRTSSYSNQPQHF

v_call: TRBV7-9
d_call: TRBD1
j_call: TRBJ2-5
clone_size: -
cdr3_nt: TGTGCCAGCAGCAGAACAGGGGAAGAGACCCAGTACTTC
cdr3_aa: CASSRTGEETQYF

v_call: TRBV15
d_call: -
j_call: TRBJ1-4
clone_size: -
cdr3_nt: TGTGCCACCAGCATAAGAATTGCAGCTAATGAAAAACTGTTTTTT
cdr3_aa: CATSIRIAANEKLFF

v_call: TRBV10-2
d_call: -
j_call: TRBJ2-7
clone_size: -
cdr3_nt: TGCGCCAGCAGTGAGTCGGTACCGGCCTACGAGCAGTACTTC
cdr3_aa: CASSESVPAYEQYF

v_call: TRBV13
d_call: TRBD1
j_call: TRBJ1-2
clone_size: -
cdr3_nt: TGTGCCAGCAGCTCGGGGACAGGGGGCAACTATGGCTACACCTTC
cdr3_aa: CASSSGTGGNYGYTF

v_call: TRBV9
d_call: -
j_call: TRBJ2-7
clone_size: -
cdr3_nt: TGTGCCAGCAGCGTTGCCGCCAGGGGAGATTCCTACGAGCAGTACTTC
cdr3_aa: CASSVAARGDSYEQYF

v_call: TRBV5-6
d_call: -
j_call: TRBJ2-7
clone_size: -
cdr3_nt: TGTGCCAGCAGCATCCGGGACACCGCCGTCTACAAGCAGTACTTC
cdr3_aa: CASSIRDTAVYKQYF

v_call: TRBV13
d_call: TRBD1
j_call: TRBJ2-7
clone_size: -
cdr3_nt: TGTGCCAGCAGCGCCCAACCGGGACAGAACTACGAGCAGTACTTC
cdr3_aa: CASSAQPGQNYEQYF

v_call: TRBV6-1
d_call: TRBD1
j_call: TRBJ2-7
clone_size: -
cdr3_nt: TGTGCCAGCCCTGGACAGGGGGGAGAGCAGTACTTC
cdr3_aa: CASPGQGGEQYF

v_call: TRBV9
d_call: -
j_call: TRBJ2-5
clone_size: -
cdr3_nt: TGTGCCAGCAGCGTAGATCGGGGATGGCAGGAGACCCAGTACTTC
cdr3_aa: CASSVDRGWQETQYF

v_call: TRBV4-3
d_call: -
j_call: TRBJ2-5
clone_size: -
cdr3_nt: TGCGCCAGCAGCCAAGGCCGGTATACCCAAGAGACCCAGTACTTC
cdr3_aa: CASSQGRYTQETQYF

v_call: TRBV27
d_call: -
j_call: TRBJ2-7
clone_size: once
cdr3_nt: TGTGCCAGCAACAGGGGTCCCCGACAAGCGGGAGTGCCAATCTACGAGCAGTACTTC
cdr3_aa: CASNRGPRQAGVPIYEQYF

v_call: TRBV13
d_call: TRBD2
j_call: TRBJ2-7
clone_size: -
cdr3_nt: TGTGCCAGCAGCGACCTGGGGGGACTAGCGGGCCTCGAGCAGTACTTC
cdr3_aa: CASSDLGGLAGLEQYF

v_call: TRBV6-5
d_call: -
j_call: TRBJ1-2
clone_size: -
cdr3_nt: TGTGCCAGCAGTACACGGAGCTATGGTGGCTACACCTTC
cdr3_aa: CASSTRSYGGYTF

v_call: TRBV19
d_call: TRBD1
j_call: TRBJ2-3
clone_size: many
cdr3_nt: TGTGCCAGCCGGGACAGGGGGCGCGAAGATACGCAGTATTTT
cdr3_aa: CASRDRGREDTQYF

v_call: TRBV5-1
d_call: -
j_call: TRBJ2-2
clone_size: -
cdr3_nt: TGCGCCAGCAGCTTGGCGCGGGGAACGAACACCGGGGAGCTGTTTTTT
cdr3_aa: CASSLARGTNTGELFF

v_call: TRBV5-1
d_call: TRBD2
j_call: TRBJ2-5
clone_size: -
cdr3_nt: TGCGCCAGCAGCTTGAAGCTACTAGCGGGAGGCCTGGGGGCGCAAGAGACCCAGTACTTC
cdr3_aa: CASSLKLLAGGLGAQETQYF

v_call: TRBV6-1
d_call: TRBD1
j_call: TRBJ1-2
clone_size: -
cdr3_nt: TGTGCCAGCAGTGTACCGTCGGGACAGGGTGTAGGACATGGCTACACCTTC
cdr3_aa: CASSVPSGQGVGHGYTF

v_call: TRBV6-1
d_call: TRBD1
j_call: TRBJ1-4
clone_size: -
cdr3_nt: TGTGCCAGCACTACCCGGGACAGCTCCCAAGGAAAACTGTTTTTT
cdr3_aa: CASTTRDSSQGKLFF